In its sample, the clone carrying this TCR beta chain was seen a few times. These data belong to a study of blood T cell repertoires in COVID-19. Overall study: Italy, Spain and the United States were the sources of the convalescent and acute COVID-19 samples. T cells, B-cell-depleted T cells, or PBMCs provided the cDNA or gDNA that served as material.

The CDR3 is made up of 22 amino acids. Source study methods: Amplified reference gene primers provided the basis for estimating nucleated cell counts. Some clones are missing from TCRdb's copy, which holds only in-frame ones; the method was immunoSEQ multiplex PCR. V, J and clone size reflect that table, while D and trimming were determined from the DNA. This table has some 16,000 clones, 86% appearing once. Sequencing input: peripheral blood. This chain uses TRBV12-2 with TRBJ2-4; the table's D gene call, TRBD2, was not cross checked with the DNA. TRBV12-2 is marked as a pseudogene. The TCR sequence derives from a man aged 60 to 75 with acute or convalescent COVID-19. CDR3 sequence: CASRIGLAAGIGDKPDKNIQYF. CDR3 nucleotides: TGTGCAAGTCGCATTGGACTAGCGGCCGGCATAGGAGACAAGCCAGACAAAAACATTCAGTACTTC.